Below are 11 T cell receptor beta chains sequenced from a single sample in a study of blood T cell repertoires in COVID-19. The protocol was immunoSEQ multiplex PCR, while the TCRdb copy is restricted to in-frame clones and leaves out a portion. Here the sample spans around 100,000 clones, approximately 81% being singletons. What was sequenced was peripheral blood. The receptors derive from a man aged 40-49 years with acute or convalescent COVID-19.

The V call is TRBV9, the J call TRBJ2-1, with 9 nucleotides matching TRBD1. The CDR3 is 17 residues long. Unmatched junction bases numbered 9, after V lost 0 bases and J lost 5 bases. Germline V gene sequence: CDR1 SGDLS, CDR2 YYNGEE. CDR3 loop: CASSVAGTGSPNNEQFF. The CDR3, as DNA: TGTGCCAGCAGCGTAGCTGGGACAGGGAGTCCGAACAATGAGCAGTTCTTC. The full variable domain, with the rest looked up from reference TRBV9 and TRBJ2-1, is DSGVTQTPKHLITATGQRVTLRCSPRSGDLSVYWYQQSLDQGLQFLIQYYNGEERAKGNILERFSAQQFPDLHSELNLSSLELGDSALYFCASSVAGTGSPNNEQFFGPGTRLTVL.

The CDR3 nucleotides read TGTGCCAGCAGCTCTGAGACAGGGGAGACTAGCACAGATACGCAGTATTTT. Its protein is CASSSETGETSTDTQYF. The V call is TRBV7-9, the J call TRBJ2-3; 8 bases are shared with TRBD1. The V gene's germline CDR1 is SEHNR and CDR2 FQNEAQ (reference sequence). The CDR3 sequence is 17 residues long. J was trimmed by 0 bases and V by 4 bases; bases with no gene match: 9. The full variable domain, its missing parts supplied by reference TRBV7-9 and TRBJ2-3, is DTGVSQNPRHKITKRGQNVTFRCDPISEHNRLYWYRQTLGQGPEFLTYFQNEAQLEKSRLLSDRFSAERPKGSFSTLEIQRTEQGDSAMYLCASSSETGETSTDTQYFGPGTRLTVL.

The rearrangement joins TRBV24-1 to TRBJ2-2, with D possibly TRBD1 on 7 matching bases. The V and J ends lost 5 bases and 0 bases respectively, with 12 bases between them. This CDR3 is built from 16 residues. Germline-derived CDR1 and CDR2 are KGHDR and SFDVKD. As DNA, the CDR3 is TGTGCCACCAGTGCCGCGGGACAGACGAACACCGGGGAGCTGTTTTTT. Translating it yields CATSAAGQTNTGELFF.

Here the CDR3 reads CAWGYRDRNTGELFF. For the CDR3, the DNA is TGTGCCTGGGGGTACCGGGACAGAAACACCGGGGAGCTGTTTTTT. The chain recombines TRBV30 with TRBJ2-2, with 7 bases aligning to TRBD1. The CDR3 has 15 amino acids. With 5 bases clipped from V and 2 bases from J, the junction kept 8 bases outside the gene matches. Germline CDR1 and CDR2: GTSNPN and SVGIG (reference sequence).

The rearrangement uses TRBV10-3 and TRBJ2-1; 10 positions agree with TRBD2. The CDR3 has 17 residues. Germline CDR1 and CDR2: ENHRY and SYGVKD. V lost 0 bases to trimming and J lost 8 bases; unmatched junction nucleotides: 10. DNA for the CDR3: TGTGCCATCAGTGAGTCTCAGCGGGGGGGCCTTGGAGATGAGCAGTTCTTC. Translated, it gives CAISESQRGGLGDEQFF.

The chain uses TRBV10-3 and TRBJ2-1; tentatively, D is TRBD2 (6 bases). This CDR3 contains 16 residues. V lost 0 bases, J lost 8 bases, and 17 bases lay in between. Germline CDR1 reads ENHRY; CDR2 reads SYGVKD. The CDR3 is CAISESPRLGFYEQFF. Written as DNA, the CDR3 is TGTGCCATCAGTGAGTCCCCGAGACTAGGTTTCTATGAGCAGTTCTTC.

The genes are TRBV5-1 and TRBJ2-7; 11 nucleotides line up with TRBD1. The trim removed 1 base at V and 3 bases at J, leaving 3 bases unmatched. The CDR3 spans 15 residues. Germline CDR1 reads SGHRS; CDR2 reads YFSETQ. The CDR3 nucleotides are TGCGCCAGCAGCTTGTGGGGACAGGGGGACTACGAGCAGTACTTC. It specifies CASSLWGQGDYEQYF.

J is TRBJ1-3 and V is TRBV9; a possible D gene is TRBD1 (6 bases). CDR1 SGDLS and CDR2 YYNGEE come from the germline V gene. V lost 4 bases to trimming and J lost 0 bases, with 11 bases between them. This CDR3 comprises 15 residues. CDR3 bases: TGTGCCAGCAGCCCCCGGACAGACTCTGGAAACACCATATATTTT. Translation: CASSPRTDSGNTIYF.

V and J are TRBV20-1 and TRBJ1-1; no definite D call. The CDR3 spans 15 residues. V was cut by 3 bases and J by 0 bases, with 14 bases left in between. The germline V gene has CDR1 DFQATT and CDR2 SNEGSKA (reference sequence). The CDR3 here is CSASPAELMNTEAFF. DNA of the CDR3: TGCAGTGCTAGTCCCGCGGAACTTATGAACACTGAAGCTTTCTTT.

This clone was found a few times. The chain has TRBV4-1 and TRBJ1-4; 7 positions match TRBD1. Trimming took 2 bases from V and 4 from J; bases not matched to a gene: 10. The germline V gene has CDR1 MGHRA and CDR2 YSYEKL. The CDR3 length is 17 residues. CDR3 sequence reads: CASSQSGGRALNEKLFF. The CDR3 DNA sequence: TGCGCCAGCAGCCAATCAGGGGGAAGGGCCCTTAATGAAAAACTGTTTTTT.

In this sample, this clone turned up many times. This chain uses TRBV27 with TRBJ1-1; 10 bases agree with TRBD1. Germline V gene lookup returns CDR1 MNHEY and CDR2 SMNVEV (reference sequence). The CDR3 is 13 residues long. V was clipped by 6 bases and J by 4 bases; unmatched bases: 2. Here the CDR3 DNA reads TGTGCCAGCAGGGACAGGGGGGCCACTGAAGCTTTCTTT. This gives the protein CASRDRGATEAFF.